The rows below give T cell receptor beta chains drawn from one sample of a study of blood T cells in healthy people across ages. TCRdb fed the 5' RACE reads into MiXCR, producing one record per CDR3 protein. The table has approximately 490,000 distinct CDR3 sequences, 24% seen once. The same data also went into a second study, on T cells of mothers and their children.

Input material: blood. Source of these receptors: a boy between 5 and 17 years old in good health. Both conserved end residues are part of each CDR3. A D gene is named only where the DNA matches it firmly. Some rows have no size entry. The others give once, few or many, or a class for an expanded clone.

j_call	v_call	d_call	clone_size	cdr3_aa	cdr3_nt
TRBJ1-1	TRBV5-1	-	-	CASSLTTGTNTQAFF	TGCGCCAGCAGCTTGACGACAGGAACGAACACTCAAGCTTTCTTT
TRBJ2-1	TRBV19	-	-	CASSIGGGTYNEQFF	TGTGCCAGTAGTATAGGAGGGGGGACCTACAATGAGCAGTTCTTC
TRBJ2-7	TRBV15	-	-	CATSGDGLGYEQYF	TGTGCCACCAGCGGAGATGGGTTGGGGTACGAGCAGTACTTC
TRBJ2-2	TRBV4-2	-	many	CASSQEYPRQNTGELFF	TGTGCCAGCAGCCAAGAGTACCCCAGGCAGAACACCGGGGAGCTGTTTTTT
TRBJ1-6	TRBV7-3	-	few	CASSLNGGENSPLHF	TGTGCCAGCAGCTTAAACGGGGGAGAGAATTCACCCCTCCACTTT
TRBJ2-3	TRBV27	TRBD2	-	CASSQGLAGFTDTQYF	TGTGCCAGCAGTCAGGGACTAGCGGGGTTCACAGATACGCAGTATTTT
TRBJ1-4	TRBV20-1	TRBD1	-	CSARQWFWDRGPESNEKLFF	TGCAGTGCTAGACAATGGTTTTGGGACAGGGGACCAGAATCTAATGAAAAACTGTTTTTT
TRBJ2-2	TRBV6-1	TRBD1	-	CASTTSYFGTGKDTGELFF	TGTGCCAGCACCACCTCTTACTTTGGGACAGGGAAGGACACCGGGGAGCTGTTTTTT
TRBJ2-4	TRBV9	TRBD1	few	CASSDHRDRGPNIQYF	TGTGCCAGCAGCGACCACCGGGACAGGGGTCCGAACATTCAGTACTTC
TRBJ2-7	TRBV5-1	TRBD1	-	CASSPTGADEQYF	TGCGCCAGCAGCCCGACAGGGGCCGACGAGCAGTACTTC
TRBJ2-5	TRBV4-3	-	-	CASSDRVGETQYF	TGCGCCAGCAGCGATAGGGTCGGCGAGACCCAGTACTTC
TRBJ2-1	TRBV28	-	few	CASSYRASSYNEQFF	TGTGCCAGCAGTTACAGGGCGAGCTCCTACAATGAGCAGTTCTTC
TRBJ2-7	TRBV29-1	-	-	CSVEGGDYEQYF	TGCAGCGTCGAGGGTGGGGACTACGAGCAGTACTTC
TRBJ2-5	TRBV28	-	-	CASSFARGQETQYF	TGTGCCAGCAGTTTTGCGCGGGGCCAAGAGACCCAGTACTTC
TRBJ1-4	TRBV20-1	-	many	CSASDTDEKLFF	TGCAGTGCTAGTGATACAGATGAAAAACTGTTTTTT